Listed below are T cell receptor beta chains from one sample, sequenced in a study of regulatory T cells in long-lasting Graves disease. TCRdb recomputed calls from the multiplex PCR reads with MiXCR, one row per CDR3 protein. The profile covers around 240,000 distinct CDR3 sequences, with approximately 20% appearing a single time and about 15% taken by the ten largest. This sample was also put to use in a study of T cells in Graves' hyperthyroidism and ophthalmopathy.

The sample in question was peripheral blood mononuclear cells (PBMCs), obtained at new diagnosis, from a patient treated with antithyroid drugs. These receptors all come from a woman aged 25-40 years with Graves disease. Both conserved end residues are part of each CDR3. A D gene is named only where the DNA matches it firmly.

>TRBV15|-
CATSREQVYNEQFF
>TRBV3-1|-
CASSQDGQGGYTF
>TRBV7-9|TRBD1
CASSSPSGTGPYNEQFF
>TRBV7-9|-
CASSSVGWETEAFF
>TRBV5-5|-
CASSLLGSTEAFF
>TRBV20-1|-
CSARSGLDDGEAFF
>TRBV14|-
CASSHRRETALYNEQFF
>TRBV12-3/TRBV12-4|-
CASSLPQGEGGYTF
>TRBV11-2|-
CASSSNSSPSYEQYF
>TRBV12-3/TRBV12-4|-
CASVAYNEQFF
>TRBV14|-
CASSQDSGEKLFF
>TRBV14|-
CASSQGLREQFF
>TRBV7-9|-
CASSLELVHNEQFF
>TRBV6-5|-
CASSFRDTITEAFF
>TRBV11-2|TRBD1
CASSLTRLGQGATAISGNTIYF
>TRBV18|-
CASSPKNRQNSNQPQHF
>TRBV12-3/TRBV12-4|-
CASRRLMAGELFF
>TRBV5-1|-
CASSTNTGSQGTEAFF
>TRBV7-6|TRBD1
CASSLQGQLDSYEQYF
>TRBV7-9|-
CATGMGGGNQPQHF
>TRBV19|-
CASSTDRLGTEAFF
>TRBV7-2|-
CASSLAGGAEGLTGELFF
>TRBV12-3/TRBV12-4|TRBD1
CASSLRQGHGYTF
>TRBV29-1|TRBD2
CSVVVPIAGRSYEQYF
>TRBV2|TRBD2
CASRLAATETQYF
>TRBV12-3/TRBV12-4|-
CASSPRTGDEQYF
>TRBV4-2|-
CASSQEGGTGMAREPQHF
>TRBV7-8|-
CASSSSSALDRTYNEQFF
>TRBV6-1|-
CASSDIRAQETQYF
>TRBV19|-
CASSMTDNNCGYTF
>TRBV5-1|-
CASSSPPREQFF
>TRBV10-3|TRBD1
CATRDRYYEQYF
>TRBV5-1|TRBD1
CASSGQGVNTEAFF
>TRBV9|-
CASSGYNSPLHF
>TRBV27|-
CASRVWAGLMFSGNTIYF
>TRBV25-1|-
CASSERGASPLHF
>TRBV6-1|-
CASSEAGNYQPQHF
>TRBV18|-
CASSPIRLYNEQFF
>TRBV20-1|-
CSARIVGTDTQYF
>TRBV7-6|-
CASSLDRLNIQHF